The 27 T cell receptor beta chains below all came from one sample that was sequenced in a study of chemoradiotherapy in HPV16-positive cancers. Assay used: immunoSEQ multiplex PCR; TCRdb lists only in-frame clones, some missing. This table has approximately 1,400 clones, 82% appearing once. Sequenced material: tumor tissue, taken from a patient who underwent chemoradiotherapy. Every receptor here comes from a human donor with HPV-associated anogenital cancer.

The rearrangement uses TRBV6-5 and TRBJ2-1; 7 bases fit TRBD1. The germline V gene encodes CDR1 MNHEY and CDR2 SVGAGI. V dropped 5 bases and J dropped 3; count of bases not matched to a gene: 7. The CDR3 length is 15 residues. The DNA for the CDR3 is TGTGCCAGCAGTAAAAACCGGGACAGCTACAATGAGCAGTTCTTC. Its translation: CASSKNRDSYNEQFF.

The chain uses TRBV11-2 and TRBJ2-1, with D hard to call. The CDR3 has 11 amino acids. V was trimmed by 1 base and J by 9 bases, leaving 4 bases between them. Germline V gene lookup returns CDR1 SGHAT and CDR2 FQNNGV. As DNA, the CDR3 is TGTGCCAGCAGCTTAGCCCGTGAGCAGTTCTTC. Encoded protein: CASSLAREQFF.

The rearrangement joins TRBV2 to TRBJ1-1; D might be TRBD1 (6 bases). Germline loops: CDR1 SNHLY, CDR2 FYNNEI. CDR3 size: 15 residues. Trimming left V 5 bases short and J 5 bases short, with 18 bases between. CDR3 amino acids: CASSPSNRVGTEAFF. The DNA of the CDR3 is TGTGCCAGCAGTCCCTCAAACAGGGTTGGGACTGAAGCTTTCTTT.

The rearrangement uses TRBV7-8 and TRBJ2-3; possibly TRBD1 for D (5 bases). Deletions cut 6 bases from V and 2 bases from J, with 9 bases between. CDR1 is SGHVS and CDR2 is FQNEAQ in the germline V gene. The CDR3 sequence is 13 residues long. The DNA for the CDR3 is TGTGCCAGCAGTCAGGGAAACACAGATACGCAGTATTTT. Its protein is CASSQGNTDTQYF.

This chain uses TRBV11-2 with TRBJ2-3; the match to TRBD2 covers 16 bases. The CDR3 loop spans 18 amino acids. The J segment lost 1 base and the V segment lost 4 bases, leaving 5 bases of the junction unmatched. Germline loops: CDR1 SGHAT, CDR2 FQNNGV. The CDR3 coding sequence is TGTGCCAGCAGCTGGGGACTAGCGGGGGGGCTGGGCACAGATACGCAGTATTTT. It yields the protein CASSWGLAGGLGTDTQYF.

In this sample, this clone turned up a few times. This chain joins TRBV9 and TRBJ1-3; D perhaps matches TRBD1 (6 bases). V lost 0 bases and J 3 bases, leaving 13 bases between the germline ends. The CDR3 has 16 amino acids. Germline lookup yields CDR1 SGDLS and CDR2 YYNGEE. CDR3 sequence reads: CASSVATRTDGNTIYF. The CDR3 DNA is TGTGCCAGCAGCGTAGCTACGCGGACAGATGGAAACACCATATATTTT.

The V and J genes are TRBV7-6 and TRBJ2-3; 7 nucleotides line up with TRBD1. The trim removed 3 bases at V and 2 bases at J, leaving 5 bases unmatched. Per germline, CDR1 SGHVS and CDR2 FNYEAQ. This CDR3 comprises 15 residues. Written as DNA, the CDR3 is TGTGCCAGCAGCTTGATGACAGGGCTCACAGATACGCAGTATTTT. Translation gives CASSLMTGLTDTQYF.

The chain links TRBV28 to TRBJ1-2; D is unresolved. This CDR3 region has 11 residues. Germline assignment: CDR1 MDHEN and CDR2 SYDVKM. CDR3 nucleotides: TGTGGGCTGGACTCTGGAGAAGGCTACACCTTC. It specifies CGLDSGEGYTF.

This chain links TRBV25-1 with TRBJ2-4; possibly TRBD2 for D (6 bases). This CDR3 spans 14 amino acids. Trimming took 0 bases from V and 7 from J, leaving 10 bases between them. Germline CDR1 and CDR2: MGHDK and SYGVNS. CDR3 in amino acids: CASSEYKGRNIQYF. The CDR3, as DNA: TGTGCCAGCAGTGAATATAAGGGGAGGAACATTCAGTACTTC. The variable domain in full, with the rest retrieved from reference TRBV25-1 and TRBJ2-4, is EADIYQTPRYLVIGTGKKITLECSQTMGHDKMYWYQQDPGMELHLIHYSYGVNSTEKGDLSSESTVSRIRTEHFPLTLESARPSHTSQYLCASSEYKGRNIQYFGAGTRLSVL.

This clone was seen only once. The chain carries TRBV6-1 and TRBJ2-2, with 9 positions matching TRBD2. CDR1 and CDR2 (germline): MNHNS, SASEGT. This CDR3 is 15 amino acids long. Trimming at V came to 7 bases and at J to 2 bases, leaving 5 bases not matched to a gene. CDR3 nucleotides: TGTGCCAGCATGGGGCGGGGGGGAAACACCGGGGAGCTGTTTTTT. Translation: CASMGRGGNTGELFF.

The chain carries TRBV5-4 and TRBJ2-6; D is possibly TRBD2 (7 bases). CDR1 is SGHNT and CDR2 is YYREEE in the germline V gene (reference sequence). This CDR3 comprises 18 residues. V was pared by 0 bases and J by 4 bases, with 17 bases between. The CDR3 here is CASSLGMGGPTGANVLTF. Here the CDR3 DNA reads TGTGCCAGCAGCTTGGGGATGGGGGGGCCCACAGGGGCCAACGTCCTGACTTTC.

The rearrangement uses TRBV29-1 and TRBJ1-2, with TRBD1 matching over 7 bases. The germline CDR1 and CDR2 sequences are SQVTM and ANQGSEA. The CDR3 length is 18 residues. The ends lost 3 bases at V and 3 bases at J; junction bases unmatched: 19. CDR3 residues: CSVDRQGSIVGLDYGYTF. The CDR3 region has the DNA TGCAGCGTTGATCGACAGGGAAGTATCGTGGGCTTGGACTATGGCTACACCTTC.

The V gene is TRBV2, the J gene TRBJ1-1; no reliable D call. There are 15 residues in the CDR3. V was pared by 6 bases and J by 0 bases, with 14 bases between. CDR1 is SNHLY, CDR2 FYNNEI, per germline. The CDR3 loop is CASSQHAGMNTEAFF. CDR3 in DNA: TGTGCCAGCAGCCAACACGCAGGCATGAACACTGAAGCTTTCTTT.

About this clone itself: Its ends do not fully match the called genes, so a read error is possible. The rearrangement links TRBV4-1 to TRBJ2-7; TRBD2 matches at 16 bases. The CDR3 is made up of 17 amino acids. Germline lookup yields CDR1 MGHRA and CDR2 YSYEKL. CDR3 bases: TGCGCCAGCAGCCAGGGACTAGCGGGGGGGCAATCCTCCGAGCAGTACTTC. This sequence encodes CASSQGLAGGQSSEQYF.

The rearrangement links TRBV7-3 to TRBJ2-2, with D uncertain. The CDR3 covers 13 residues. The germline V and J ends were trimmed by 8 bases and 4 bases, with 11 bases remaining between them. The germline gives CDR1 SGHTA, CDR2 FQGTGA. The CDR3 is CASRPSGTGELFF. The CDR3 DNA sequence: TGTGCCAGCCGCCCATCGGGCACCGGGGAGCTGTTTTTT.

The chain recombines TRBV30 with TRBJ2-7; D may be TRBD1 (6 bases). Germline CDR1 and CDR2: GTSNPN and SVGIG (reference sequence). The CDR3 runs 13 residues. V was cut by 2 bases and J by 2 bases, with 10 bases left in between. CDR3 bases: TGTGCCTGGAGTTTACAGGGAACCTACGAGCAGTACTTC. Translated, it gives CAWSLQGTYEQYF.

The CDR3 DNA reads TGTGCCAGCAGCCCCCTCGACAATGAGCAGTTCTTC. This codes for CASSPLDNEQFF. The chain combines TRBV11-3 with TRBJ2-1; D unclear. Looked up from germline, CDR1 is SGHNT and CDR2 is YENEEA. Trimming stripped 5 bases from V and 5 bases from J, with 7 bases between. The CDR3 extends over 12 amino acids.

This clone was observed once. The chain carries TRBV19 and TRBJ1-1, with TRBD1 identical over 7 bases. Germline CDR1 reads LNHDA; CDR2 reads SQIVND (reference sequence). This CDR3 contains 16 residues. Losses at the gene ends were 6 bases for V and 1 base for J; bases not matched to a gene: 11. Here the CDR3 DNA reads TGTGCCAGTAGACCCCTCGACAGGGCCGAGAACACTGAAGCTTTCTTT. Protein product: CASRPLDRAENTEAFF.

The chain combines TRBV20-1 with TRBJ1-1, with D unresolved. The CDR3 length is 11 residues. The V end lost 6 bases, the J end lost 6 bases, and 11 bases lay between the germline ends. CDR1 is DFQATT and CDR2 is SNEGSKA in the germline V gene (reference sequence). The CDR3 loop is CSAPLGAEAFF. In DNA, the CDR3 is TGCAGTGCCCCGCTTGGGGCTGAAGCTTTCTTT.

The chain joins TRBV10-3 to TRBJ1-2; weak D call: TRBD1 (5 bases). V was cut by 0 bases and J by 2 bases, with 16 bases left in between. The CDR3 covers 17 residues. Germline V lookup: CDR1 ENHRY, CDR2 SYGVKD. The DNA of the CDR3 is TGTGCCATCAGTGAGTCGATGGTGGGGAGGGGAAACTATGGCTACACCTTC. It encodes CAISESMVGRGNYGYTF.

The V and J genes are TRBV25-1 and TRBJ1-2, with 8 nucleotides matching TRBD1. CDR1 and CDR2 (germline): MGHDK, SYGVNS. This CDR3 region has 12 residues. Trimming at V came to 5 bases and at J to 6 bases, leaving 2 bases not matched to a gene. CDR3 protein: CASSRDRHGYTF. CDR3 sequence (DNA): TGTGCCAGCAGTAGGGACAGGCATGGCTACACCTTC.

The chain couples TRBV6-5 to TRBJ1-3; no reliable D call. V lost 0 bases and J lost 4, with 7 bases in between. CDR1 and CDR2 (germline): MNHEY, SVGAGI. This CDR3 region has 14 residues. Here the CDR3 reads CASSYSGIGNTIYF. The CDR3 nucleotides are TGTGCCAGCAGTTACTCAGGGATCGGAAACACCATATATTTT.

J is TRBJ2-7 and V is TRBV6-1, with 9 bases aligning to TRBD1. The length of the CDR3 is 13 residues. Trimming took 7 bases from V and 10 from J; bases not matched to a gene: 11. Germline CDR1 is MNHNS and CDR2 is SASEGT. The CDR3 nucleotides read TGTGCCAGCACCCGGACAGGGGACTCAGATCAGTACTTC. Residues: CASTRTGDSDQYF.

The genes are TRBV7-3 and TRBJ2-3, with a possible D match to TRBD2 (6 bases). CDR3 length: 15 amino acids. Per germline, CDR1 SGHTA and CDR2 FQGTGA. Trimming removed 2 bases at V and 2 bases at J, with 11 bases between. The CDR3 coding sequence is TGTGCCAGCAGCTTAGAGGCGGGACCCACAGATACGCAGTATTTT. Amino acids: CASSLEAGPTDTQYF.

The rearrangement links TRBV5-6 to TRBJ1-2; tentative D call: TRBD1 (5 bases). Germline values: CDR1 SGHDT, CDR2 YYEEEE. Between the trimmed V and J ends, which lost 0 bases and 4 bases, there was a span of 16 bases. The CDR3 runs 16 residues. CDR3 in DNA: TGTGCCAGCAGCTTGGGCACAGGCCTATACCTCTATGGCTACACCTTC. This codes for CASSLGTGLYLYGYTF. The variable domain in full, with the rest retrieved from reference TRBV5-6 and TRBJ1-2, is DAGVTQSPTHLIKTRGQQVTLRCSPKSGHDTVSWYQQALGQGPQFIFQYYEEEERQRGNFPDRFSGHQFPNYSSELNVNALLLGDSALYLCASSLGTGLYLYGYTFGSGTRLTVV.

The chain combines TRBV4-1 with TRBJ1-1; tentative D call: TRBD1 (5 bases). CDR3 size: 16 residues. Germline CDR1 is MGHRA and CDR2 is YSYEKL. V shed 0 bases and J shed 4 bases, with 15 bases lying between them. The CDR3 spells CASSQEIRGGGTEAFF. CDR3 nucleotide sequence: TGCGCCAGCAGCCAAGAGATTAGGGGAGGAGGCACTGAAGCTTTCTTT.

The table lists this clone with a count of one. V gene TRBV15 combines with J gene TRBJ1-6, with 9 bases lining up with TRBD1. V lost 0 bases and J lost 8; bases outside the gene matches: 5. The CDR3 covers 16 residues. In germline, CDR1 is LNHNV, CDR2 YYDKDF (reference sequence). The CDR3 loop is CATSRDPGQGYSPLHF. CDR3 nucleotides: TGTGCCACCAGCAGAGATCCGGGACAGGGATATTCACCCCTCCACTTT.